One and the same sample provided the 4 T cell receptor beta chains below, sequenced in a study of OX40 agonist ivuxolimab in advanced cancers. The protocol was immunoSEQ multiplex PCR, while the TCRdb copy is restricted to in-frame clones and leaves out a portion. The sample lists 70,000 to 90,000 clones, approximately 91% occurring once. The sample consisted of CD4+ or CD8+ T cells sorted from blood, taken in a trial of the OX40 agonist ivuxolimab. The receptors originated from an adult with an advanced solid tumor such as melanoma, head and neck, liver or kidney cancer.

V usage is TRBV19 and J usage is TRBJ1-1; D not resolved. Germline CDR1 LNHDA, CDR2 SQIVND (reference sequence). Trimming cost V 10 bases and J 4 bases, with 19 bases left between them. The CDR3 has 14 amino acids. This CDR3 is CATQNFGGSTEAFF. The CDR3 DNA sequence: TGTGCCACCCAAAACTTCGGAGGGAGCACTGAAGCTTTCTTT.

This chain links TRBV7-2 with TRBJ2-7; 12 bases line up with TRBD2. Germline V gives CDR1 SGHTA, CDR2 FQGNSA. Trimming at V came to 4 bases and at J to 0 bases, leaving 1 base not matched to a gene. This CDR3 contains 15 residues. In DNA, the CDR3 is TGTGCCAGCAGCTGGACTAGCGGGGCCTCCTACGAGCAGTACTTC. Protein sequence: CASSWTSGASYEQYF.

The chain has TRBV19 and TRBJ2-1, with 7 bases matching TRBD2. The germline gives CDR1 LNHDA, CDR2 SQIVND (reference sequence). This CDR3 has 15 residues. V lost 1 base to trimming and J lost 3 bases; unmatched junction nucleotides: 3. The CDR3 DNA follows: TGTGCCAGTAGTATAGGGGGAGGGGTCTACAATGAGCAGTTCTTC. Translation: CASSIGGGVYNEQFF.

The chain couples TRBV4-1 to TRBJ2-2; 8 nucleotides agree with TRBD1. J gave up 1 base and V 4 bases, and 5 bases lay outside the gene matches. Germline CDR1 and CDR2: MGHRA and YSYEKL. This CDR3 has 16 amino acids. CDR3 sequence: CASSRTGTGNTGELFF. CDR3 in DNA: TGCGCCAGCAGCCGAACCGGGACAGGGAACACCGGGGAGCTGTTTTTT.